The T cell receptor beta chain described here comes from a study of blood T cells in healthy people across ages. V was shortened by 3 bases and J by 1 base, with 21 bases between the two germline ends. Germline V gene data show CDR1 as SNHLY and CDR2 as FYNNEI. The length of the CDR3 is 18 residues. A second PCR, run for roughly 7 to 12 cycles, used a sample-barcoded 5' primer plus a J-beta primer mix. Sequencing recovered at least 3 million CDR3-containing paired-end reads from each sample. In TCRdb, the 5' RACE reads were re-called with MiXCR into one record per CDR3 protein. This table has hundreds of thousands of distinct CDR3 sequences, about 30% appearing once.

The V gene is TRBV2, the J gene TRBJ1-2; a weak D match, TRBD1 (5 bases). Sequencing was carried out using blood. The TCR was taken from a woman older than 75 in good health. In nucleotides, the CDR3 is TGTGCCAGCAGTGATCTCCACGGAGGGGCGCGTATTAACTATGGCTACACCTTC. Its translation: CASSDLHGGARINYGYTF.